The text below deals with one T cell receptor (beta chain). Its antigen is unknown. The data originate from a study of T cell responses to AZD1222 COVID-19 vaccine. Profiled with immunoSEQ multiplex PCR; TCRdb holds only in-frame clones, not every one. Of approximately 75,000 clones in the sample, roughly 90% were seen once. Study observations and caveats: Of the AZD1222 recipients, only 5 or 6 were seropositive at baseline. Among the donors, most were white British and more were female, and clonal diversity was possibly underestimated.

Both about-4-week and about-12-week second-dose recipients were combined. The ends lost 3 bases at V and 3 bases at J; junction bases unmatched: 2. Germline loops: CDR1 MDHEN, CDR2 SYDVKM. CDR3 length equals 13 residues. The sequence derives from an adult who received the AZD1222 COVID-19 vaccine. V gene TRBV28 combines with J gene TRBJ2-7, with TRBD2 matching 7 bases. The material was peripheral blood, obtained 28 days after the second AZD1222 dose. CDR3 sequence (DNA): TGTGCCAGCAGTTTGGGGAGGGACTACGAGCAGTACTTC. This translates into CASSLGRDYEQYF. The full variable domain, with the rest looked up from reference TRBV28 and TRBJ2-7, is DVKVTQSSRYLVKRTGEKVFLECVQDMDHENMFWYRQDPGLGLRLIYFSYDVKMKEKGDIPEGYSVSREKKERFSLILESASTNQTSMYLCASSLGRDYEQYFGPGTRLTVT.